The text below deals with one T cell receptor beta chain. Its antigen is not yet known. Per-base qualities were not stored, and no clone one base away is much larger. The sample originates from a study of shared clonotypes between healthy human individuals (dated by TCRdb to 2020 to 2021). Regarding the research as a whole: A few men and a couple of women, aged 18 to 49 years, made up the cohort. Each donor's leukapheresis produced roughly between about 0.9 and 9.5 billion PBMCs. To estimate repertoire size and how much clonotypes are shared between individuals, the study performed deep sequencing of blood TCR repertoires from roughly five healthy adults. To increase sequencing depth and limit assay-specific biases, different laboratories used diverse techniques to prepare libraries and sequence TCR repertoires. For each donor, three plates each were used for CD4 naive and CD4 memory, two plates were used for CD8 naive, and one plate was used for CD8 memory. The full study reports these points: Rarefaction of sorted-subset datasets indicated incomplete sequencing despite the large sequencing depth. Pairwise subsampling indicated that sequencing depth was expected to affect the degree of clonotype sharing among donors. Clonotypes shared by all four sorted-subset donors showed higher generation probabilities than non-shared clonotypes. Estimated clonotype richness was generally larger for naive than for memory subsets. The genetic and exposure-history diversity represented was limited by the small number of donors. Across several donors, approximately 5% of naive CD4, roughly 3.5% of naive CD8, 2.3% of memory CD4, and about 0.44% of memory CD8 clonotypes were shared. Sampling was restricted to blood, and TCR repertoires in tissues likely differ from the TCR repertoires found in blood.

The germline V gene gives CDR1 as SGHTA and CDR2 as FQGTGA. Spanning cysteine to phenylalanine, the CDR3 consists of 15 amino acids. The CDR3 DNA has 45 bases and is translated from base 1. The germline V and J ends show losses of 5 bases and 10 bases respectively, and no gene match explains 14 bases of the junction. CD8 naive samples consisted of CD45RO-negative cells that were positively selected for CCR7, yielding a CD45RA+CCR7+ population without TemRA cells. Donors were healthy HIV-negative adults with no recently reported acute infections or vaccinations. All donors were Caucasian adults living in Nashville, Tennessee, USA. Blood was collected by leukapheresis, and PBMCs were isolated by Ficoll-Histopaque density gradient centrifugation and then cryopreserved in liquid nitrogen vapor phase. Analytical flow cytometry was used to check the purity and quantity of every magnetically sorted T cell population. From each sorted fraction, genomic DNA was isolated and quantified by UV absorbance on a Nanodrop 2000c.

Using the deep immunoSEQ assay, multiplex PCR amplified TCR CDR3 regions from genomic DNA. Genomic DNA extracted from each cell subset was distributed evenly over all wells of several immunoSEQ 96-well plates, and each plate served as one replicate. For sorted subsets, about 210 ng of genomic DNA, equivalent to 25,000 to 35,000 T cell genomes, went into each replicate PCR. Purified libraries were measured with a Qubit 3.0 fluorometer, size-checked on a Bioanalyzer 2100, and measured again with the KAPA Library Quantification kit. Every immunoSEQ 96-well plate was sequenced on a dedicated single-read 150-cycle Illumina NextSeq 550 flow cell. The original methods were these. The immunoSEQ output contained only junctional sequences without quality scores, so filtering could not match that applied to full-length reads. Sequences were annotated with PyIR, a Python wrapper for IgBLAST v1.9, using IMGT germline references to assign V/J genes and CDR3. Reads were removed for weak V/J assignments (E-value above 1e-6), missing CDR3, stop codons, out-of-frame junctions, or ambiguous translated residues. V3J clonotypes were defined as sequences sharing an identical inferred V gene, J gene, and CDR3 amino acid sequence. The percentage overlap between two repertoires was calculated by dividing the number of shared unique clonotypes by the size of the smaller repertoire. Three approaches were used to assess repertoire richness: RTK rarefaction, the Chao1 estimator, and Recon v2.1 estimates of unobserved clonotypes. Generation probabilities for all TCRbeta clonotypes obtained by the gDNA method from a handful of donors were computed using OLGA. This immuneACCESS table, as held by TCRdb, lists in-frame sequences with V and J called but not all clones. Of the missing ones, under half trace to an unresolved V gene in checked studies; the others have no known cause. D and trimming come from the DNA, and the V and J calls and clone size come from that table. The sample has about 2.1 million clones on record, 90% to 95% of them singletons. Together, the top ten hold around 1.8% of the sample.

The sequence links TRBV7-3 to TRBJ2-1, with 7 junctional bases fitting TRBD1. This sequence originates from a man between 18 and 29 years old in good health. Some clones in this sample may be carry-over from other donors' samples. Sequenced material: naive CD8+ T cells from PBMCs. Interpreted using the paper, the cell subset or site label stands for: CD45RA+CCR7+. The encoded CDR3 is CASSDLGGGQGEQFF. The base sequence is TGTGCCAGCAGCGACCTAGGGGGCGGACAAGGGGAGCAGTTCTTC.